The present T cell receptor beta chain was sequenced within a study of cytomegalovirus exposure and HLA in healthy donors. About this clone itself: Its antigen is not known.

Trimming took 7 bases from V and 7 from J; bases not matched to a gene: 10. CDR3 length equals 14 residues. Germline V gene data show CDR1 as LNHDA and CDR2 as SQIVND (reference sequence). Vbeta (60) and Jbeta (13) primers were used in the PCR. Libraries were prepared by immunoSEQ multiplex PCR; TCRdb keeps only in-frame clonotypes and omits some of them. The sample holds 150,000 to 200,000 clones, roughly 79% seen once. Study-level points and caveats: Sequences of the TCR beta chain were said to predict the HLA-A and HLA-B alleles of most subjects accurately.

The receptor comes from a woman younger than 45 in good health and CMV-seropositive. The sequenced material came from PBMCs. The chain is built from TRBV19 and TRBJ2-3; 8 bases are shared with TRBD1. DNA of the CDR3: TGTGCCAGTACCAGGACAGGGCGGGATAATACGCAGTATTTT. Encoded protein: CASTRTGRDNTQYF.